This T cell receptor (beta chain) derives from a study of shared clonotypes between healthy human individuals. Study overall: CD4 naive and memory got three plates each, CD8 naive two, CD8 memory one.

Profiling relied on immunoSEQ multiplex PCR, and the TCRdb table lists in-frame clones only, not all of them. The sample includes 1.6 million or so clones, roughly 97% of them seen just once. Study observations and caveats: Genetic and exposure-history diversity was limited by the few donors.

J lost 12 bases, V lost 0 bases, and 10 bases had no gene match. The CDR3 length is 15 residues. The germline CDR1 and CDR2 sequences are GTSNPN and SVGIG (reference sequence). Into CD45RA+ naive and CD45RA-negative memory subsets, the CD4+ cells were split. In its sample, this clone was seen once. What it binds is unknown. Sequenced material: naive CD4+ T cells sorted from blood. Subset specified: CD45RA+ positively selected. V usage is TRBV30 and J usage is TRBJ2-1; TRBD2 matches at 11 bases. The TCR comes from a man aged 30 to 39 in good health. This CDR3 reads CAWSVVTSGVGGQFF. In nucleotides, the CDR3 is TGTGCCTGGAGTGTAGTGACTAGCGGGGTAGGGGGGCAGTTCTTC.